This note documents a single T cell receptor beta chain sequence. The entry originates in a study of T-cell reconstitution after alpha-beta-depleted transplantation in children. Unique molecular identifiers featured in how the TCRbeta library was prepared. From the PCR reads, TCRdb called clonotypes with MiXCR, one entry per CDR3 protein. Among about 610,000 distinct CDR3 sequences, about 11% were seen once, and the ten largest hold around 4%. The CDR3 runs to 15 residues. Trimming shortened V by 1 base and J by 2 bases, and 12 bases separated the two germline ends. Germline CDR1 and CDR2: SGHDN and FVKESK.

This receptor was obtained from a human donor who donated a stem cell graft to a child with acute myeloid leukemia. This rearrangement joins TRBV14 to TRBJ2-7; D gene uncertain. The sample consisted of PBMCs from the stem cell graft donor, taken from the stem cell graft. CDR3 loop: CASSQGNQATYEQYF. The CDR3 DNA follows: TGTGCCAGCAGCCAAGGGAACCAGGCGACCTACGAGCAGTACTTC. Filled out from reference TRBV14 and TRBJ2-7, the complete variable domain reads EAGVTQFPSHSVIEKGQTVTLRCDPISGHDNLYWYRRVMGKEIKFLLHFVKESKQDESGMPNNRFLAERTGGTYSTLKVQPAELEDSGVYFCASSQGNQATYEQYFGPGTRLTVT.